The clone carrying this T cell receptor (beta chain) appeared a few times. Its cognate antigen is unknown. Universal primer sites and UMIs were introduced during 5'RACE template-switching synthesis of TCR cDNA. TCRdb re-analysed the 5' RACE reads in MiXCR, keeping a single row per CDR3 protein. The sample includes 400,000 or so distinct CDR3 sequences, roughly 10% of them seen just once. This specimen comes from a study of T cells after yellow fever vaccination. General study findings and limits: From the bulk population, abundant clonotypes could contaminate and appear within FACS-sorted repertoires. Detected again after the booster were most primary-vaccination clones, at 96% CD4 and 80% to 90% CD8.

The length of the CDR3 is 15 residues. CDR1 DFQATT and CDR2 SNEGSKA come from the germline V gene (reference sequence). The ends lost 6 bases at V and 0 bases at J; junction bases unmatched: 7. The sequence derives from a man in his late teens or twenties who received the YFV17D yellow fever vaccine. This chain links TRBV20-1 with TRBJ2-3; 9 positions agree with TRBD2. Sequencing was performed on PBMCs, taken on the day of the first yellow fever vaccination. The CDR3, as DNA: TGCAGTGCGTCGCGGGGGGGTACTAGCACAGATACGCAGTATTTT. Translated, it gives CSASRGGTSTDTQYF.